The T cell receptor beta chain under discussion was sequenced for a study of blood T cell repertoires in COVID-19 (dated by TCRdb to the early 2020s). Context from the whole study: Samples covering the acute and convalescent phases of COVID-19 were provided by collaborators in the United States, Italy and Spain. The prospective study material was composed of cDNA or gDNA derived from T cells, B-cell-depleted T cells, or PBMCs. Deeply sampled blood TCRbeta repertoires from subjects exposed to, actively infected with, or recovered from COVID-19 were included in the dataset. A freely available public database, intended as a resource for researchers studying the immune response to SARS-CoV-2, is where the repertoires were released. The samples were drawn from two sources: the first 160 participants of the ongoing ImmuneRACE study, and 1,000 to 1,500 subjects contributed by 6 global collaborators. A de-identified subject ID, COVID-19 status, age in years and sex were almost always included in the sample metadata. HLA class I and class II types, where available, came from metadata supplied by the sample provider rather than from assay-based typing. Beyond this particular receptor, the publication reports: The quantity of clinical and demographic metadata differed by source and by participant and was supplied without curation.

The germline V gene yields MNHEY for CDR1 and SVGEGT for CDR2. V gives up 5 bases and J gives up 3 bases, and the segment between their germline ends measures 11 bases. There are 14 amino acids in the CDR3, from cysteine to phenylalanine inclusive. The CDR3 DNA has 42 bases and is translated from base 1. TCRbeta CDR3 regions were amplified from genomic DNA using the immunoSEQ Assay, a bias-controlled multiplex PCR. Per the source publication's procedure: The number of nucleated cells in each sample was estimated by amplification of reference gene primers within the assay. To quantify the absolute abundance of each unique TCRbeta CDR3 rearrangement, sequence reads were collapsed and filtered. Productive Simpson clonality was computed per sample as the square root of Simpson's diversity index over productive rearrangements. Drawn from immuneACCESS, this table holds only the in-frame rearrangements with V and J called that TCRdb kept. Clones are partly lost; checked studies trace under half to an unresolved V gene and leave the rest unexplained. From that table come the V and J calls and clone size; the DNA was used to work out D and trimming. The sample yields around 320,000 clones; approximately 85% were counted once. The top ten clonotypes cover just over 7% of the sample.

Collaborating institutions collected whole blood in K2EDTA tubes following their own protocols. For TCRbeta analysis, collaborators shipped samples in one of three forms: frozen whole blood, isolated PBMCs, or DNA extracted from either of those sample types. Regarding this clone: Its antigen target is currently unknown. There are no base qualities to consult, and no much larger clone falls within one base.

The receptor was isolated from a human donor in a cohort sampled during active COVID-19. The sample comprised peripheral blood. The rearranged chain carries TRBV6-2 or TRBV6-3 and TRBJ1-5; no D gene is confidently identified. The CDR3 corresponds to CASSLARDNQPQHF. The DNA sequence is as follows: TGTGCCAGCAGTCTGGCACGGGACAATCAGCCCCAGCATTTT.